This T cell receptor (beta chain) derives from a study of OX40 agonist ivuxolimab in advanced cancers. Study at large: Patients were treated with intravenous ivuxolimab, dosed at 0.01 to 10 mg/kg and infused every 2 weeks.

Study findings and constraints: Among some nonresponders, normalized T-cell clonal expansion was also low.

The data were produced by immunoSEQ multiplex PCR, yet TCRdb's version contains in-frame clones alone and is incomplete. The sample lists tens of thousands of clones, 89% seen once, with 3% to 4% in the top ten. For this clone: Its matching antigen is unknown.

Patients were excluded for autoimmune disease history or systemic immunosuppression. This receptor was identified in an adult with an advanced solid tumor such as melanoma, head and neck, liver or kidney cancer. The sample was CD4+ or CD8+ T cells sorted from blood, taken in a trial of the OX40 agonist ivuxolimab.

The CDR3 here is CASSQVLGAYGYTF. In DNA, the CDR3 is TGCGCCAGCAGCCAAGTTCTGGGGGCCTATGGCTACACCTTC. This chain connects TRBV4-1 to TRBJ1-2; possibly TRBD1 for D (6 bases). Germline CDR1 is MGHRA and CDR2 is YSYEKL. This CDR3 spans 14 amino acids. Deletions cut 1 base from V and 4 bases from J, with 10 bases between.